These T cell receptor beta chains were read from a single sample in a study of T cell responses to AZD1222 COVID-19 vaccine. Sequencing used immunoSEQ multiplex PCR; TCRdb keeps in-frame clones, though not all of them. The sample holds about 150,000 clones, over 75% seen once. Sequenced here: peripheral blood, sampled on day 0 of AZD1222 vaccination. The receptors originated from an adult in good health. Each CDR3 is given without its conserved first and last residue. The size of a clone is reported for some rows only, either as once, few or many, or as a class for expanded clones.

clone size	V gene	CDR3 protein
NA	TRBV11-2	ASSARDYAYEQY
NA	TRBV28	ASSFVTAYEQY
NA	TRBV6-1	ASSEVRGNTEAF
NA	TRBV6-5	ASSYPGARWNTEAF
NA	TRBV4-1	ASRAGLAGGNEQF
NA	TRBV6-5	ASSSDRGAYEQY
few	TRBV4-1	ASSQEWYRQGVRGYT
NA	TRBV28	ASSLGKGSSYNSPLH
NA	TRBV19	ASSDRFPDNLPPDSPLH
NA	TRBV28	ASSLTVNTEAF
NA	TRBV28	ASSLRHSEQY
NA	TRBV3-1/TRBV3-2	ASSLRGASGNTIY
once	TRBV27	ASSLGGQPFEPQH
NA	TRBV28	ATAQGDSWRGNEKLF
NA	TRBV27	ASSLLGKVYEQY